Each of the 18 T cell receptor beta chains below was sequenced from the same sample in a study of T cells after yellow fever vaccination. TCRdb called the 5' RACE reads again in MiXCR, with one record for every CDR3 protein. The table shows about 170,000 distinct CDR3 sequences, with approximately 9.9% occurring only once. This sample comprised CD8+ T cells sorted from PBMCs, obtained 15 days after the yellow fever booster vaccination. The receptors come from a man aged 18 to 35 who received the YFV17D yellow fever vaccine.

The CDR3 nucleotides are TGTGCCACCAGAATCCTGACGGGTAGATTGAATTCACCCCTCCACTTT. Its protein is CATRILTGRLNSPLHF. V usage is TRBV15 and J usage is TRBJ1-6, with D unclear. The CDR3 spans 16 residues. V was cut by 6 bases and J by 7 bases, with 19 bases left in between. Germline CDR1 is LNHNV and CDR2 is YYDKDF (reference sequence). Variable domain in full (rest from reference TRBV15 and TRBJ1-6): DAMVIQNPRYQVTQFGKPVTLSCSQTLNHNVMYWYQQKSSQAPKLLFHYYDKDFNNEADTPDNFQSRRPNTSFCFLDIRSPGLGDTAMYLCATRILTGRLNSPLHFGNGTRLTVT.

This clonotype was found a few times. V and J are TRBV9 and TRBJ2-2, with D possibly matching TRBD1 (6 bases). The germline V gene encodes CDR1 SGDLS and CDR2 YYNGEE. Trimming removed 3 bases at V and 3 bases at J, with 15 bases between. The CDR3 extends over 16 amino acids. Here the CDR3 reads CASSANIQGYTGELFF. The DNA of the CDR3 is TGTGCCAGCAGCGCCAACATACAGGGTTACACCGGGGAGCTGTTTTTT.

This clonotype was seen ten or more times. The V and J genes are TRBV7-9 and TRBJ2-1; D unresolved. Germline V gene sequence: CDR1 SEHNR, CDR2 FQNEAQ (reference sequence). The CDR3 extends over 11 amino acids. The germline V and J ends were trimmed by 4 bases and 8 bases, with 6 bases remaining between them. The CDR3 DNA sequence: TGTGCCAGCAGCTATAACGATGAGCAGTTCTTC. Translated: CASSYNDEQFF.

This clonotype came up a few times. V gene TRBV7-9 combines with J gene TRBJ1-1; maybe TRBD1 (6 bases). From germline, CDR1 is SEHNR and CDR2 FQNEAQ (reference sequence). The CDR3 covers 14 residues. The V end was cut by 8 bases, the J end by 1 base, with 14 bases between. CDR3 in DNA: TGTGCCAGCCAAACGGGGGCGGGGAACACTGAAGCTTTCTTT. It is translated as CASQTGAGNTEAFF. Supplemented by reference TRBV7-9 and TRBJ1-1, the full variable domain reads DTGVSQNPRHKITKRGQNVTFRCDPISEHNRLYWYRQTLGQGPEFLTYFQNEAQLEKSRLLSDRFSAERPKGSFSTLEIQRTEQGDSAMYLCASQTGAGNTEAFFGQGTRLTVV.

This clonotype showed up just once. The gene calls are TRBV7-7 and TRBJ2-7; 8 bases map to TRBD1. CDR3 length: 15 amino acids. V was pared by 5 bases and J by 3 bases, with 9 bases of the junction left unmatched. Germline CDR1 is SSHAT and CDR2 is FNYEAQ (reference sequence). The CDR3 protein is CASSRFQGAGYEQYF. The CDR3 nucleotides are TGTGCCAGCAGCCGATTTCAGGGGGCTGGCTACGAGCAGTACTTC.

CDR3 in DNA: TGTGCCAGCAGCTTAGGCGGGACAGGGGCCACAGATACGCAGTATTTT. Translation: CASSLGGTGATDTQYF. The genes are TRBV7-9 and TRBJ2-3; 10 positions match TRBD1. Losses at the gene ends were 1 base for V and 2 bases for J; bases not matched to a gene: 3. CDR1 is SEHNR and CDR2 is FQNEAQ in the germline V gene (reference sequence). The CDR3 contains 16 residues.

This clonotype was seen a few times. This chain uses TRBV5-1 with TRBJ2-1; D not resolved. In germline, CDR1 is SGHRS, CDR2 YFSETQ. CDR3 length equals 14 residues. V lost 1 base and J lost 8, with 13 bases in between. CDR3 residues: CASSLLGSLDEQFF. The CDR3 DNA reads as TGCGCCAGCAGCTTGCTGGGGTCGCTTGATGAGCAGTTCTTC.

This clonotype has ten or more counts. The V gene is TRBV20-1, the J gene TRBJ2-1; 14 bases are shared with TRBD2. Trimming at V came to 5 bases and at J to 0 bases, leaving 3 bases not matched to a gene. This CDR3 has 16 amino acids. Germline V CDR1 and CDR2: DFQATT, SNEGSKA (reference sequence). CDR3 protein: CSAPTSGGVSYNEQFF. The CDR3 coding sequence is TGCAGTGCTCCGACTAGCGGGGGGGTCTCCTACAATGAGCAGTTCTTC.

The sample holds a few counts of this clonotype. The chain carries TRBV27 and TRBJ1-1; maybe TRBD1 (5 bases). The CDR3 sequence is 14 residues long. Trimming removed 4 bases from V and 6 bases from J, with 15 bases in between. Germline CDR1 is MNHEY and CDR2 is SMNVEV (reference sequence). CDR3 protein: CASSWSGSEPEAFF. The CDR3 DNA is TGTGCCAGCAGTTGGTCAGGGTCTGAGCCTGAAGCTTTCTTT.

This clonotype was counted a few times. V is TRBV28 and J is TRBJ2-2; 10 positions agree with TRBD1. The CDR3 extends over 14 amino acids. Trimming took 5 bases from V and 5 from J; bases not matched to a gene: 2. Germline V gives CDR1 MDHEN, CDR2 SYDVKM. CDR3 region: CASSDRGRTGELFF. CDR3 nucleotide sequence: TGTGCCAGCAGTGACAGGGGGCGGACCGGGGAGCTGTTTTTT. Supplemented by reference TRBV28 and TRBJ2-2, the full variable domain reads DVKVTQSSRYLVKRTGEKVFLECVQDMDHENMFWYRQDPGLGLRLIYFSYDVKMKEKGDIPEGYSVSREKKERFSLILESASTNQTSMYLCASSDRGRTGELFFGEGSRLTVL.

The chain links TRBV11-2 to TRBJ2-7; TRBD2 matches 8 bases. CDR3 length equals 13 residues. V gave up 5 bases and J gave up 6 bases; unmatched junction bases: 6. Germline V CDR1 and CDR2: SGHAT, FQNNGV. The CDR3 coding sequence is TGTGCCAGCAGCCCCTTCGGGGGGGCCGAGCAGTACGTC. This codes for CASSPFGGAEQYV.

This clonotype turned up a few times. The CDR3 nucleotides are TGTGCCAGCAGTTTACAGGCTGGGGGTGGCTACACCTTC. Protein: CASSLQAGGGYTF. The V gene is TRBV27, the J gene TRBJ1-2, with D perhaps matching TRBD1 (5 bases). The CDR3 is made up of 13 amino acids. Trimming shortened V by 2 bases and J by 7 bases, and 11 bases separated the two germline ends. Germline V gene data show CDR1 as MNHEY and CDR2 as SMNVEV (reference sequence).

This clonotype was counted only a few times. The chain combines TRBV12-5 with TRBJ2-3; 9 bases line up with TRBD2. CDR1 and CDR2 (germline): LGHNT, FRNRAP. V lost 6 bases, J lost 2 bases, and 12 bases stayed unmatched. CDR3 size: 17 residues. CDR3 protein: CASGLRLGLAYTDTQYF. The CDR3 region has the DNA TGTGCTAGTGGCTTGAGGTTGGGACTAGCATACACAGATACGCAGTATTTT.

This clonotype has more than one count but fewer than ten. V is TRBV7-2 and J is TRBJ2-3; 8 bases line up with TRBD2. The V gene's germline CDR1 is SGHTA and CDR2 FQGNSA. This CDR3 region has 16 residues. The V segment lost 3 bases and the J segment 2 bases; nucleotides outside the gene matches: 7. The CDR3 here is CASSLRAGGVTDTQYF. DNA for the CDR3: TGTGCCAGCAGCTTGCGGGCGGGGGGAGTCACAGATACGCAGTATTTT.

The chain is built from TRBV25-1 and TRBJ2-5; the D gene is possibly TRBD2 (5 bases). Germline CDR1 and CDR2: MGHDK and SYGVNS. This CDR3 is 11 amino acids long. V was cut by 10 bases and J by 9 bases, with 15 bases left in between. CDR3 protein: CATYAGRAQYF. The DNA for the CDR3 is TGTGCCACCTACGCGGGTAGGGCCCAGTACTTC.

The CDR3 sequence is CASSASLKLNYGYTF. The CDR3 nucleotides are TGTGCCAGCAGCGCCTCGCTTAAACTGAACTATGGCTACACCTTC. This rearrangement joins TRBV7-9 to TRBJ1-2; D remains unclear. The CDR3 is made up of 15 amino acids. Germline loops: CDR1 SEHNR, CDR2 FQNEAQ (reference sequence). Between the trimmed V and J ends, which lost 5 bases and 2 bases, there was a span of 15 bases.

V and J are TRBV7-2 and TRBJ2-1; unclear D gene. V was trimmed by 5 bases and J by 8 bases, leaving 10 bases between them. This CDR3 is built from 12 residues. Germline loops: CDR1 SGHTA, CDR2 FQGNSA. This chain's CDR3 is CASSAVPHEQFF. CDR3 nucleotide sequence: TGTGCCAGCAGCGCCGTTCCCCATGAGCAGTTCTTC.

This clonotype was recorded many times. This chain's CDR3 is CASSIRQGKQPQHF. The CDR3 region has the DNA TGTGCCAGCAGCATACGACAGGGGAAGCAGCCCCAGCATTTT. The chain carries TRBV7-2 and TRBJ1-5, with 8 positions matching TRBD1. This CDR3 region has 14 residues. Unmatched junction bases numbered 7, after V lost 5 bases and J lost 7 bases. The germline gives CDR1 SGHTA, CDR2 FQGNSA.